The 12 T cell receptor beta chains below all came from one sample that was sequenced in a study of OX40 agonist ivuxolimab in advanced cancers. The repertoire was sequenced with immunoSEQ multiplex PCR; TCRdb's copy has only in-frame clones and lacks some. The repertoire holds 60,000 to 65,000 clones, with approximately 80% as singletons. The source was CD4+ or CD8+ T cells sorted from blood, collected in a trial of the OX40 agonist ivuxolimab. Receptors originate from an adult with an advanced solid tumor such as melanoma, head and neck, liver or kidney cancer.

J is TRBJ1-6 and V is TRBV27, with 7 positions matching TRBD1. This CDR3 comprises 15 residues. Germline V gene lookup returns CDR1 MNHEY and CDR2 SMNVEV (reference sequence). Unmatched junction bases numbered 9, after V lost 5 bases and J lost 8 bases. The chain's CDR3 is CASSPKQGLDSPLHF. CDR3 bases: TGTGCCAGCAGTCCCAAACAGGGGTTGGATTCACCCCTCCACTTT.

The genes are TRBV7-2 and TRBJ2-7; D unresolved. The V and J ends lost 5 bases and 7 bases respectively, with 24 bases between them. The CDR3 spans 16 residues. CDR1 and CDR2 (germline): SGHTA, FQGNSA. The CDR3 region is CASSPRLGIPGREQYF. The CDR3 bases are TGTGCCAGCAGCCCAAGACTGGGGATCCCGGGTAGGGAGCAGTACTTC.

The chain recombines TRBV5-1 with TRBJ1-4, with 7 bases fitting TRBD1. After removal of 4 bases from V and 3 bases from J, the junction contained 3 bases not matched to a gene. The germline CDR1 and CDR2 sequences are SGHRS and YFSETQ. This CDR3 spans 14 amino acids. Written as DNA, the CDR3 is TGCGCCAGCAGCAGGGGACAGCCTAATGAAAAACTGTTTTTT. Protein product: CASSRGQPNEKLFF.

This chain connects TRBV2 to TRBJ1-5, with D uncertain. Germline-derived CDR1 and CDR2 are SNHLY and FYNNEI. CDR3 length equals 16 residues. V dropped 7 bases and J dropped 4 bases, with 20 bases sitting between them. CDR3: CASKLGGNLLNQPQHF. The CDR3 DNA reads TGTGCCAGCAAATTGGGCGGCAACCTTTTGAATCAGCCCCAGCATTTT.

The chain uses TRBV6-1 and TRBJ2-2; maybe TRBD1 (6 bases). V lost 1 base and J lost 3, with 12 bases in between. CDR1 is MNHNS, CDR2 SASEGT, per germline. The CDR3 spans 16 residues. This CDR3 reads CASSEGPRQDTGELFF. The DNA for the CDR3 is TGTGCCAGCAGTGAAGGACCTAGACAGGACACCGGGGAGCTGTTTTTT.

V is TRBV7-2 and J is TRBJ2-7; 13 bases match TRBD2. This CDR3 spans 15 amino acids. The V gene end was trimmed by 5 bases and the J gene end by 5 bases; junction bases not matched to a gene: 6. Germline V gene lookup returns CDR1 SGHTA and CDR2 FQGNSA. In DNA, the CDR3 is TGTGCCAGCAGCCGGACTAGCGGGAGCTACGACGAGCAGTACTTC. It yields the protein CASSRTSGSYDEQYF.

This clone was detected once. CDR3 nucleotides: TGTGCCTCGCACGGACAGGGCCTGGATTATAGCAATCAGCCCCAGCATTTT. Translating it yields CASHGQGLDYSNQPQHF. The chain is built from TRBV30 and TRBJ1-5, with TRBD1 matching over 8 bases. With 7 bases clipped from V and 0 bases from J, the junction kept 14 bases outside the gene matches. Germline lookup yields CDR1 GTSNPN and CDR2 SVGIG (reference sequence). CDR3 length: 17 amino acids.

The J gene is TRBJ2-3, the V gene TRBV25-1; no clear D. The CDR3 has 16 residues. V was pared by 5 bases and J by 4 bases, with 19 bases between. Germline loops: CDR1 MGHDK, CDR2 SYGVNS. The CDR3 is CASSKAGGPVADTQYF. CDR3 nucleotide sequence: TGTGCCAGCAGTAAAGCTGGTGGGCCCGTTGCAGATACGCAGTATTTT.

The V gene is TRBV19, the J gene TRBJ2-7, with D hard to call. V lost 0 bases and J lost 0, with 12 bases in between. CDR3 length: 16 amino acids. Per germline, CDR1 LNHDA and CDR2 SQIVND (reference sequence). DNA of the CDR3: TGTGCCAGTAGTATAGACGGCAGCTTGAGCTCCTACGAGCAGTACTTC. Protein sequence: CASSIDGSLSSYEQYF. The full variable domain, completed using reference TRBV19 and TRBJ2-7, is DGGITQSPKYLFRKEGQNVTLSCEQNLNHDAMYWYRQDPGQGLRLIYYSQIVNDFQKGDIAEGYSVSREKKESFPLTVTSAQKNPTAFYLCASSIDGSLSSYEQYFGPGTRLTVT.

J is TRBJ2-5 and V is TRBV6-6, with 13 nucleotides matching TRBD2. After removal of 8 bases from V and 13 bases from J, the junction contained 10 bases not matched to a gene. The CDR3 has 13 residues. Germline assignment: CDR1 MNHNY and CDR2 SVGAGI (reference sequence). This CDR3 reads CASVGLAGPDLYF. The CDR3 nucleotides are TGTGCCAGCGTGGGACTAGCGGGGCCCGACTTGTACTTC.

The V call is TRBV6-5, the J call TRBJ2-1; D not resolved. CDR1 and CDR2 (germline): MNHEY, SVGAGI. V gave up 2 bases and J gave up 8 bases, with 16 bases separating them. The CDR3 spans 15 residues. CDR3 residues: CASSYVGLTGYEQFF. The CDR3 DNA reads TGTGCCAGCAGTTACGTCGGATTAACCGGGTATGAGCAGTTCTTC.

CDR3 nucleotides: TGTGCCAGCAGCCAAGGCAGGGAATACGGCTACACCTTC. Encoded protein: CASSQGREYGYTF. The rearrangement joins TRBV4-2 to TRBJ1-2, with D possibly TRBD1 on 5 matching bases. Trimming cost V 1 base and J 8 bases, with 11 bases left between them. The germline V gene has CDR1 LGHNA and CDR2 YNFKEQ. This CDR3 is 13 amino acids long.